A selection of T cell receptor beta chains follows, all from one sample in a study of blood T cell repertoires in COVID-19. Generated by immunoSEQ multiplex PCR, the TCRdb table keeps only in-frame clones and is missing some. Among about 260,000 clones listed, about 89% were seen once. Sequencing input: peripheral blood. These receptors all come from a woman between 45 and 65 years old with acute or convalescent COVID-19. Both conserved end residues are part of each CDR3. D genes are given only for firm matches. Only part of the rows carry a size: once, few, many, or a class if the clone is expanded.

V: TRBV6-5; size: .; J: TRBJ1-2; D: TRBD1; CDR3: CASSTGQGVVGYTF; DNA: TGTGCCAGCAGTACGGGACAGGGGGTAGTTGGCTACACCTTC
V: TRBV7-3; size: .; J: TRBJ1-4; D: .; CDR3: CASSPSGGANEKLFF; DNA: TGTGCCAGCAGCCCAAGCGGGGGAGCTAATGAAAAACTGTTTTTT
V: TRBV28; size: .; J: TRBJ1-5; D: .; CDR3: CASSIQNQPQHF; DNA: TGTGCCAGCAGTATACAGAATCAGCCCCAGCATTTT
V: TRBV6-4; size: .; J: TRBJ1-1; D: .; CDR3: CASSLGGDVFF; DNA: TGTGCCAGCAGCCTCGGGGGAGACGTTTTCTTT
V: TRBV7-9; size: .; J: TRBJ2-1; D: .; CDR3: CASSLVHLARNEQFF; DNA: TGTGCCAGCAGCTTAGTTCACCTAGCGAGGAATGAGCAGTTCTTC
V: TRBV5-5; size: .; J: TRBJ1-1; D: TRBD1; CDR3: CASSPGTGRTEAFF; DNA: TGTGCCAGCAGCCCCGGGACAGGGCGAACTGAAGCTTTCTTT
V: TRBV19; size: .; J: TRBJ2-1; D: .; CDR3: CASSIRWEEQFF; DNA: TGTGCCAGTAGTATCAGGTGGGAGGAGCAGTTCTTC
V: TRBV11-3; size: .; J: TRBJ2-1; D: TRBD2; CDR3: CASSSRLAGGSYNEQFF; DNA: TGTGCCAGCAGCTCGAGACTAGCGGGAGGTTCCTACAATGAGCAGTTCTTC
V: TRBV6-4; size: .; J: TRBJ2-1; D: .; CDR3: CASSAEGGGYNEQFF; DNA: TGTGCCAGCAGTGCCGAGGGGGGAGGGTACAATGAGCAGTTCTTC
V: TRBV24-1; size: once; J: TRBJ2-3; D: .; CDR3: CATSAIAQGKEEDTQYF; DNA: TGTGCCACCAGTGCCATAGCCCAGGGGAAGGAGGAAGATACGCAGTATTTT
V: TRBV28; size: .; J: TRBJ1-3; D: TRBD1; CDR3: CASSRGTGRNTIYF; DNA: TGTGCCAGCAGTCGGGGGACAGGGCGGAACACCATATATTTT
V: TRBV7-8; size: .; J: TRBJ2-7; D: .; CDR3: CASSWTTGSYEQYF; DNA: TGTGCCAGCAGCTGGACAACCGGCTCCTACGAGCAGTACTTC
V: TRBV9; size: .; J: TRBJ2-3; D: .; CDR3: CATTRAAEGDTQYF; DNA: TGTGCCACAACCAGGGCAGCGGAGGGAGATACGCAGTATTTT
V: TRBV19; size: .; J: TRBJ1-5; D: .; CDR3: CASSMSWAENQPQHF; DNA: TGTGCCAGTAGTATGTCCTGGGCAGAGAATCAGCCCCAGCATTTT
V: TRBV7-9; size: .; J: TRBJ2-7; D: .; CDR3: CASSFGGGRYEQYF; DNA: TGTGCCAGCAGCTTCGGAGGGGGCAGGTACGAGCAGTACTTC
V: TRBV7-2; size: .; J: TRBJ1-4; D: TRBD1; CDR3: CASSPDRAREKLFF; DNA: TGTGCCAGCAGCCCGGACAGGGCTCGGGAAAAACTGTTTTTT
V: TRBV7-2; size: .; J: TRBJ2-7; D: TRBD1; CDR3: CASSSTRQGLDEQYF; DNA: TGTGCCAGCAGCTCCACGAGACAGGGCTTGGACGAGCAGTACTTC
V: TRBV6-2/TRBV6-3; size: .; J: TRBJ1-2; D: .; CDR3: CASSQNFVYGYTF; DNA: TGTGCCAGCAGCCAAAACTTTGTCTATGGCTACACCTTC
V: TRBV12-5; size: .; J: TRBJ2-1; D: TRBD2; CDR3: CASGLREAPRGGEQFF; DNA: TGTGCTAGTGGTTTACGGGAGGCCCCCCGGGGGGGTGAGCAGTTCTTC
V: TRBV5-1; size: .; J: TRBJ2-5; D: .; CDR3: CASSLATKQGGETQYF; DNA: TGCGCCAGCAGCTTGGCAACGAAACAGGGTGGGGAGACCCAGTACTTC
V: TRBV27; size: .; J: TRBJ1-5; D: .; CDR3: CASSFGRGGNQPQHF; DNA: TGTGCCAGCAGTTTCGGCAGGGGCGGCAATCAGCCCCAGCATTTT
V: TRBV7-8; size: .; J: TRBJ1-1; D: .; CDR3: CASSLEGARAFF; DNA: TGTGCCAGCAGCTTAGAAGGGGCTAGGGCTTTCTTT